Following are 14 T cell receptor beta chains from one sample sequenced in a study of PD-1 blockade in mismatch repair-deficient tumors (dated by TCRdb to the late 2010s). Libraries came from the immunoSEQ multiplex PCR assay. The clones in this table, taken by TCRdb from immuneACCESS, are in-frame only. Not every clone is retained; where verified, under half of the shortfall comes from an unresolved V gene, and the cause of the rest is unknown. The sample includes about 120,000 clones, with about nine tenths observed a single time. Together, the top ten hold about 10% of the sample. The specimen comprised peripheral blood, sampled approximately 70 weeks after starting pembrolizumab. All receptors derive from an adult with mismatch repair-deficient cancer.

J is TRBJ2-1 and V is TRBV6-5; unclear D gene. The CDR3 has 11 amino acids. Per the germline V gene, CDR1 is MNHEY and CDR2 is SVGAGI. Trimming cost V 6 bases and J 5 bases, with 5 bases left between them. DNA of the CDR3: TGTGCCAGCAGGACGAACAATGAGCAGTTCTTC. It codes for CASRTNNEQFF.

The chain has TRBV7-2 and TRBJ1-2; 8 nucleotides line up with TRBD1. Germline V gene sequence: CDR1 SGHTA, CDR2 FQGNSA. J gave up 4 bases and V 5 bases, and 9 bases lay outside the gene matches. This CDR3 spans 15 amino acids. This CDR3 is CASSRWTGKGYGYTF. CDR3 in DNA: TGTGCCAGCAGCCGTTGGACAGGGAAGGGCTATGGCTACACCTTC.

The V and J genes are TRBV5-1 and TRBJ2-1, with D perhaps TRBD1 or TRBD2 (5 bases each). Trimming cost V 0 bases and J 5 bases, with 6 bases left between them. The CDR3 runs 13 residues. CDR1 and CDR2 from the germline V gene are SGHRS and YFSETQ. Here the CDR3 reads CASSLGGDNEQFF. The CDR3 nucleotides are TGCGCCAGCAGCTTGGGAGGGGACAATGAGCAGTTCTTC.

This clone appeared a few times. This sequence joins TRBV9 and TRBJ2-1; 7 bases align to TRBD1. V trimming: 3 bases; J trimming: 0 bases; junction bases outside the gene matches: 15. The CDR3 has 19 residues. CDR1 is SGDLS and CDR2 is YYNGEE in the germline V gene. In DNA form, the CDR3 reads TGTGCCAGCAGCGACGGGACAGACGACCCAACGAGCTCCTACAATGAGCAGTTCTTC. Translating it yields CASSDGTDDPTSSYNEQFF. Using reference TRBV9 and TRBJ2-1 for the parts outside the CDR3, the full variable domain is DSGVTQTPKHLITATGQRVTLRCSPRSGDLSVYWYQQSLDQGLQFLIQYYNGEERAKGNILERFSAQQFPDLHSELNLSSLELGDSALYFCASSDGTDDPTSSYNEQFFGPGTRLTVL.

The chain has TRBV5-8 and TRBJ2-7; D is unresolved. Germline V gives CDR1 SGHTS, CDR2 YDEGEE. V was clipped by 5 bases and J by 3 bases, with 18 bases between them. This CDR3 contains 15 residues. The CDR3 sequence: CASRDDRQRYYEQYF. As DNA, the CDR3 is TGTGCCAGCAGAGACGACCGGCAGCGTTACTACGAGCAGTACTTC.

This clone has only a few counts. Written as DNA, the CDR3 is TGTGCCAGCAGTTCCCCTGGTGGCACAGATACGCAGTATTTT. The encoded protein is CASSSPGGTDTQYF. The J gene is TRBJ2-3, the V gene TRBV6-5; unclear D gene. This CDR3 spans 14 amino acids. Per the germline V gene, CDR1 is MNHEY and CDR2 is SVGAGI. V was clipped by 4 bases and J by 1 base, with 9 bases between them.

V and J are TRBV4-3 and TRBJ1-1; D possibly corresponds to TRBD1 (6 bases). Deletions cut 2 bases from V and 5 bases from J, with 12 bases between. CDR1 and CDR2 from the germline V gene are LGHNA and YSLEER. The CDR3 sequence is 14 residues long. The CDR3 loop is CASSQSQGRTEAFF. The CDR3 DNA reads TGCGCCAGCAGCCAAAGCCAGGGGAGGACTGAAGCTTTCTTT.

The DNA for the CDR3 is TGTGCCAGCAGCGGGAGGGAGGGGTACAACTATGGCTACACCTTC. Residues: CASSGREGYNYGYTF. V gene TRBV5-4 combines with J gene TRBJ1-2; D perhaps matches TRBD1 (5 bases). The CDR3 runs 15 residues. The V gene lost 4 bases and the J gene lost 2 bases, with 15 bases spanning the gap. CDR1 and CDR2 from the germline V gene are SGHNT and YYREEE (reference sequence).

The V call is TRBV9, the J call TRBJ2-1; 8 bases are a match to TRBD2. CDR1 and CDR2 (germline): SGDLS, YYNGEE. This CDR3 region has 14 residues. The V gene end was trimmed by 2 bases and the J gene end by 9 bases; junction bases not matched to a gene: 7. CDR3 sequence (DNA): TGTGCCAGCAGCGTCCGGGAGGGCCGAGGTGAGCAGTTCTTC. Translated, it gives CASSVREGRGEQFF.

This clone was recorded a few times. This chain uses TRBV19 with TRBJ1-1; the D gene is possibly TRBD1 (6 bases). In germline, CDR1 is LNHDA, CDR2 SQIVND (reference sequence). This CDR3 region has 18 residues. V lost 3 bases, J lost 0 bases, and 20 bases lay in between. For the CDR3, the DNA is TGTGCCAGTAGTATTAAAAGGCCAGGGGAAAGGGTGAACACTGAAGCTTTCTTT. Translated: CASSIKRPGERVNTEAFF.

The chain recombines TRBV25-1 with TRBJ2-7, with a weak D call TRBD2 (7 bases). CDR3 length: 16 amino acids. V was clipped by 0 bases and J by 2 bases, with 14 bases between them. The germline V gene has CDR1 MGHDK and CDR2 SYGVNS. CDR3 sequence (DNA): TGTGCCAGCAGTGAATATACGGGGGAGGGGGCCTACGAGCAGTACTTC. Protein: CASSEYTGEGAYEQYF.

The rearrangement links TRBV6-5 to TRBJ2-1; TRBD2 matches 7 bases. The trim removed 6 bases at V and 9 bases at J, leaving 11 bases unmatched. This CDR3 spans 14 amino acids. Germline V gives CDR1 MNHEY, CDR2 SVGAGI. The CDR3 coding sequence is TGTGCCAGCAGCCCGTTGGCGGGAGTTCTTGAGCAGTTCTTC. This encodes CASSPLAGVLEQFF.

The V call is TRBV18, the J call TRBJ2-3; 12 bases agree with TRBD2. The CDR3 is 19 residues long. Germline-derived CDR1 and CDR2 are KGHSH and LQKENI. J gave up 0 bases and V 0 bases, and 7 bases lay outside the gene matches. CDR3 sequence (DNA): TGTGCCAGCTCACCACCGGGACTAGCGGGCGGGTTCAGCACAGATACGCAGTATTTT. Residues: CASSPPGLAGGFSTDTQYF.

This clone was observed a handful of times. The genes are TRBV19 and TRBJ2-3, with D perhaps TRBD1 (5 bases). From germline, CDR1 is LNHDA and CDR2 SQIVND (reference sequence). V was clipped by 3 bases and J by 1 base, with 11 bases between them. The CDR3 is 15 amino acids. CDR3 protein: CASSIAGLGTDTQYF. Written as DNA, the CDR3 is TGTGCCAGTAGTATCGCAGGGCTGGGCACAGATACGCAGTATTTT.